This paragraph covers one T cell receptor (beta chain) sequence. Its antigen is undetermined. The V gene lost 1 base and the J gene lost 6 bases, with 15 bases spanning the gap. The length of the CDR3 is 15 residues. Per the germline V gene, CDR1 is SEHNR and CDR2 is FQNEAQ (reference sequence). As for treatment: some 19 received Ad26.COV2.S at low or high dose, single or two shots; about 5 received placebo; per-sample allocation not given. Material that was analyzed had been drawn on day 63 after the first vaccine or placebo injection. This specimen comes from a study of Ad26.COV2.S vaccination and SARS-CoV-2 variants. Study-level background: Of the COV1001 trial arms, the Ad26.COV2.S arm included the donor.

TCRdb's copy holds only in-frame clones and misses some; the assay was immunoSEQ multiplex PCR. This sample has roughly 420,000 clones, with around nine tenths found just once. Study-wide points: Vaccine recipients posted higher spike-specific TCR breadth than their placebo counterparts. Measurements of TCR breadth and depth may have given underestimates of the total T cell responses.

This specimen consisted of peripheral blood, obtained in a trial of Ad26.COV2.S vaccine versus placebo. This clonotype originated in a person between 18 and 59 years old who received the Ad26.COV2.S COVID-19 vaccine or a placebo. The V call is TRBV7-9, the J call TRBJ1-2, with D tentatively TRBD1 (6 bases). The CDR3 is CASSLGGQGRDGYTF. CDR3 nucleotide sequence: TGTGCCAGCAGCTTAGGAGGCCAGGGGCGAGATGGCTACACCTTC.